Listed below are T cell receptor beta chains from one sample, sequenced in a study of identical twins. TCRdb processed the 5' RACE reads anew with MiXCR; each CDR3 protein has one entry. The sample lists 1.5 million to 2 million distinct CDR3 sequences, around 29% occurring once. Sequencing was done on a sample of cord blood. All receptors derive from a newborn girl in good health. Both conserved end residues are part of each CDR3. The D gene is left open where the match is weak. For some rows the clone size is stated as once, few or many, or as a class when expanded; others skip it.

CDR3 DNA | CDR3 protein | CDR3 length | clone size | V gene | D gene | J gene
TGCAGTGCTCAACTAGCGGGGGGCCTGTCGGAGCAGTTCTTC | CSAQLAGGLSEQFF | 14 | few | TRBV20-1 | TRBD2 | TRBJ2-1
TGTGCCAGCAGCTTCCAGGACGCTGGGAACTATGGCTACACCTTC | CASSFQDAGNYGYTF | 15 | few | TRBV7-9 | NA | TRBJ1-2
TGTGCCAGCAGCCCTCACAGGGGGAAAGACAATCAGCCCCAGCATTTT | CASSPHRGKDNQPQHF | 16 | NA | TRBV7-9 | TRBD1 | TRBJ1-5
TGTGCCAGCAGCCAAAATCGACAGACCGGGACCCAGTACTTC | CASSQNRQTGTQYF | 14 | once | TRBV3-1 | NA | TRBJ2-5
TGCAGTGCTGGGGGGACTAGCTCCTACAATGAGCAGTTCTTC | CSAGGTSSYNEQFF | 14 | NA | TRBV20-1 | TRBD2 | TRBJ2-1
TGTGCCAGCAGTGAAGGGGACAGGGCTCAGCCCCAGCATTTT | CASSEGDRAQPQHF | 14 | few | TRBV2 | TRBD1 | TRBJ1-5
TGTGCCAGCAGTTCCTTGAGGGGGAGGACTGAAGCTTTCTTT | CASSSLRGRTEAFF | 14 | few | TRBV27 | NA | TRBJ1-1
TGTGCCATCAGCCCGTACGGCAGCTCTAACTATGGCTACACCTTC | CAISPYGSSNYGYTF | 15 | few | TRBV10-3 | NA | TRBJ1-2
TGTGCCAGCAGCTTAGCGGGCGGGGGTCGGTCCTACAATGAGCAGTTCTTC | CASSLAGGGRSYNEQFF | 17 | NA | TRBV7-2 | TRBD2 | TRBJ2-1
TGTGCCATCAGCGACGGGGCGTACAATGAGCAGTACTTC | CAISDGAYNEQYF | 13 | NA | TRBV10-3 | NA | TRBJ2-5
TGTGCCTGCGGAGACAGCTTCTACGAGCAGTACTTC | CACGDSFYEQYF | 12 | NA | TRBV28 | NA | TRBJ2-7
TGTGCCATCAGTGAGTGGCAATCCTACGAGCAGTACTTC | CAISEWQSYEQYF | 13 | NA | TRBV10-3 | NA | TRBJ2-7
TGCAGTGCTAGATTTAGGGGCAATCAGCCCCAGCATTTT | CSARFRGNQPQHF | 13 | NA | TRBV20-1 | NA | TRBJ1-5
TGCAGTGCTAGCGCACTAGCGGTGAACACAGATACGCAGTATTTT | CSASALAVNTDTQYF | 15 | NA | TRBV20-1 | TRBD2 | TRBJ2-3
TGCAGTGCCCCGACTAGCGGGAGACCGGGGCAGCAGTTCTTC | CSAPTSGRPGQQFF | 14 | few | TRBV20-1 | TRBD2 | TRBJ2-1
TGTGCCAGCAGTCCAGGGGGACTAGCGGGAGGCGGGGAGCTGTTTTTT | CASSPGGLAGGGELFF | 16 | NA | TRBV28 | TRBD2 | TRBJ2-2
TGTGCCAGCAGTCCAACCGTTCCGGGGCCCGCCCCAGATACGCAGTATTTT | CASSPTVPGPAPDTQYF | 17 | NA | TRBV28 | NA | TRBJ2-3
TGTGCCAGCAGCCCCGACAGGGGAGGCTCTGGAAACACCATATATTTT | CASSPDRGGSGNTIYF | 16 | NA | TRBV7-2 | TRBD1 | TRBJ1-3
TGCAGTGCTAGAGATGCGACAGTCTACGAGCAGTACTTC | CSARDATVYEQYF | 13 | NA | TRBV20-1 | NA | TRBJ2-7
TGCAGCGTCCTATACCAGGGCTCCTACGAGCAGTACTTC | CSVLYQGSYEQYF | 13 | few | TRBV29-1 | NA | TRBJ2-7
TGCGCCAGCACCGATACGGTAGCGGGGGGAGATACGCAGTATTTT | CASTDTVAGGDTQYF | 15 | few | TRBV5-1 | TRBD2 | TRBJ2-3
TGTGCCAGCAGCGTAGTCCGGGACAGGGACTTCGGCTACACCTTC | CASSVVRDRDFGYTF | 15 | NA | TRBV9 | TRBD1 | TRBJ1-2
TGTGCCAGCAGTCCCCGACTAGCGGGGGAATACAATGAGCAGTTCTTC | CASSPRLAGEYNEQFF | 16 | few | TRBV6-2/TRBV6-3 | TRBD2 | TRBJ2-1
TGCAGCGTTCAACTAGCGGGATACGAGCAGTACTTC | CSVQLAGYEQYF | 12 | NA | TRBV29-1 | TRBD2 | TRBJ2-7
TGTGCCAGCATCCCATTCGGGAGAGGATCCTACGAGCAGTACTTC | CASIPFGRGSYEQYF | 15 | few | TRBV7-2 | NA | TRBJ2-7
TGCAGCGTTGATGTTCTTTCTTGGCCAGGCAAAAACATTCAGTACTTC | CSVDVLSWPGKNIQYF | 16 | NA | TRBV29-1 | NA | TRBJ2-4
TGCAGTGCTACTCACCGGGACCCGACCCTCTACGAGCAGTACTTC | CSATHRDPTLYEQYF | 15 | few | TRBV20-1 | NA | TRBJ2-7
TGTGCCAGCAGCCCGAACCCCACTGACAGGGGACAGCCCCAGCATTTT | CASSPNPTDRGQPQHF | 16 | few | TRBV7-2 | TRBD1 | TRBJ1-5
TGTGCCAGCAGCTTAGCGCGGAGCGAAAAACTGTTTTTT | CASSLARSEKLFF | 13 | once | TRBV7-9 | NA | TRBJ1-4
TGTGCCAGCAGCCCCCGGGCGGGAGACACAGATACGCAGTATTTT | CASSPRAGDTDTQYF | 15 | many | TRBV6-5 | TRBD2 | TRBJ2-3
TGTGCCAGCACCCCCTGGGTGCTAGCGGGAGGCCCGCCAGATACGCAGTATTTT | CASTPWVLAGGPPDTQYF | 18 | few | TRBV28 | TRBD2 | TRBJ2-3
TGCAGTGCTCATAAGTTGATCCCGGGACTCCTCTACGAGCAGTACTTC | CSAHKLIPGLLYEQYF | 16 | NA | TRBV20-1 | NA | TRBJ2-7
TGTGCCAGCAGCTTGAATGGTTACAGCTACGAGCAGTACTTC | CASSLNGYSYEQYF | 14 | few | TRBV5-4 | NA | TRBJ2-7
TGTGCCACCCTACATCCGGGCCCACAAGGTTCACCCCTCCACTTT | CATLHPGPQGSPLHF | 15 | few | TRBV27 | NA | TRBJ1-6
TGTGCCAGCAGCTTAGGGGCGCGTATTAGCACAGATACGCAGTATTTT | CASSLGARISTDTQYF | 16 | few | TRBV7-6 | NA | TRBJ2-3
TGCGCCAGTCGAGACACGGGACACACACAGACCCAGTACTTC | CASRDTGHTQTQYF | 14 | few | TRBV10-2 | NA | TRBJ2-5
TGTGCCAGCAGTTACATGGGAGGGCGCTACAATGAGCAGTTCTTC | CASSYMGGRYNEQFF | 15 | few | TRBV6-5 | TRBD2 | TRBJ2-1